The 8 T cell receptor beta chains presented below share a single source sample, sequenced in a study of blood T cell repertoires in COVID-19. Method: immunoSEQ multiplex PCR; TCRdb's copy keeps in-frame clones and lacks some. The data show some 310,000 clones, roughly 89% seen once. Sample: peripheral blood. These receptors all stem from a middle-aged woman with COVID-19, enrolled during active disease.

The chain couples TRBV29-1 to TRBJ1-1, with 7 bases fitting TRBD1. Germline V CDR1 and CDR2: SQVTM, ANQGSEA. The CDR3 is 12 amino acids. V was pared by 6 bases and J by 1 base, with 2 bases of the junction left unmatched. CDR3 sequence (DNA): TGCAGCGTAGACAGGGAGAACACTGAAGCTTTCTTT. Translation gives CSVDRENTEAFF.

On this clone itself: The germline gene is not matched at one end of the junction; a read error may be the cause. This sample includes further DNA sequences coding for the same CDR3. The rearrangement joins TRBV25-1 to TRBJ1-1, with D uncertain. The CDR3 loop spans 13 amino acids. The germline V gene encodes CDR1 MGHDK and CDR2 SYGVNS. DNA for the CDR3: TGTGCCAGCAGTCGCCTCGGGAACACCGAAGCTTTCTTT. The encoded protein is CASSRLGNTEAFF.

DNA of the CDR3: TGTGCCAGCAGCGTAGGGACAGGGGGATTCACTGAAGCTTTCTTT. As protein: CASSVGTGGFTEAFF. This chain links TRBV9 with TRBJ1-1; 10 nucleotides agree with TRBD1. In germline, CDR1 is SGDLS, CDR2 YYNGEE. The CDR3 covers 15 residues. J was trimmed by 4 bases and V by 0 bases; bases with no gene match: 3.

The V and J genes are TRBV7-3 and TRBJ2-7; D might be TRBD2 (5 bases). The CDR3 sequence is 14 residues long. Germline V gene data show CDR1 as SGHTA and CDR2 as FQGTGA. Trimming left V 4 bases short and J 7 bases short, with 17 bases between. CDR3 sequence reads: CASSSTLVPGEQYF. In DNA, the CDR3 is TGTGCCAGCAGCTCCACCCTGGTTCCGGGGGAGCAGTACTTC.

CDR3 in amino acids: CASSLDGDSYGYTF. CDR3 sequence (DNA): TGCGCCAGCAGCTTGGACGGGGACAGCTATGGCTACACCTTC. The chain links TRBV5-1 to TRBJ1-2, with 7 nucleotides matching TRBD1. Germline V gene sequence: CDR1 SGHRS, CDR2 YFSETQ. There are 14 residues in the CDR3. Unmatched junction bases numbered 3, after V lost 0 bases and J lost 4 bases.

This clone came up a few times. The J gene is TRBJ2-7, the V gene TRBV18; 7 bases match TRBD1. The CDR3 covers 14 residues. V trimming: 2 bases; J trimming: 3 bases; junction bases outside the gene matches: 4. In germline, CDR1 is KGHSH, CDR2 LQKENI. The CDR3 nucleotides read TGTGCCAGCTCACCATCGGGACAGAGCTACGAGCAGTACTTC. Translating it yields CASSPSGQSYEQYF.

The V call is TRBV29-1, the J call TRBJ2-7, with 7 bases matching TRBD2. The germline CDR1 and CDR2 sequences are SQVTM and ANQGSEA. CDR3 length equals 13 residues. After removal of 5 bases from V and 0 bases from J, the junction contained 4 bases not matched to a gene. CDR3 in amino acids: CSVTSANSYEQYF. The CDR3 DNA is TGCAGCGTTACTAGCGCCAACTCCTACGAGCAGTACTTC.

The chain carries TRBV28 and TRBJ1-2, with 9 bases lining up with TRBD1. The V segment lost 5 bases and the J segment 4 bases; nucleotides outside the gene matches: 11. This CDR3 spans 16 amino acids. Germline lookup yields CDR1 MDHEN and CDR2 SYDVKM. CDR3 amino acids: CASSPKPTGGRYGYTF. In DNA form, the CDR3 reads TGTGCCAGCAGTCCTAAACCGACAGGGGGACGCTATGGCTACACCTTC.